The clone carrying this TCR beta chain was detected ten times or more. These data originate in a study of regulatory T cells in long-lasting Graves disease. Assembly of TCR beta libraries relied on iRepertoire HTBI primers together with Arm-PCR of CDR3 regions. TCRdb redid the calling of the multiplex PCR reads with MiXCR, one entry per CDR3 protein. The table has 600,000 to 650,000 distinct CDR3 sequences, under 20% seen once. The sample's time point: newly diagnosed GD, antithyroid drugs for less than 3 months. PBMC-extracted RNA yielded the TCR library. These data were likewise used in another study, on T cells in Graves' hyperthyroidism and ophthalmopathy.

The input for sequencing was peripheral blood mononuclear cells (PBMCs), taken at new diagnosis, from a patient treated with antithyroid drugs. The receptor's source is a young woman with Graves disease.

This chain's CDR3 is CASSYWGLAGPTDTQYF. The CDR3, as DNA: TGTGCCAGCAGTTACTGGGGACTAGCGGGACCCACAGATACGCAGTATTTT. The chain has TRBV6-2 or TRBV6-3 and TRBJ2-3, with 13 bases aligning to TRBD2. The CDR3 consists of 17 residues. V was clipped by 1 base and J by 2 bases; unmatched bases: 3. Germline V gene lookup returns CDR1 MNHEY and CDR2 SVGEGT.